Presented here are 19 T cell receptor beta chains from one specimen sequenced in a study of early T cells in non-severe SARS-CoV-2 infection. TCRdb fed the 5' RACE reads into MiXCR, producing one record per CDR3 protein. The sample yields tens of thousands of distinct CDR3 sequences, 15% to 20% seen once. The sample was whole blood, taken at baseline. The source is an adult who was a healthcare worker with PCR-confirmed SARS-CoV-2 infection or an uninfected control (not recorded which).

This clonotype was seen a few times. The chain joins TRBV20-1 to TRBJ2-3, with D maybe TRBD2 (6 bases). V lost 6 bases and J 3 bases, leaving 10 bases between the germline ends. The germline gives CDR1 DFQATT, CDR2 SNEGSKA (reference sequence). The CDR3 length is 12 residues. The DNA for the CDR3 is TGCAGTGCGGAGGGGAGGACAGATACGCAGTATTTT. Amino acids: CSAEGRTDTQYF.

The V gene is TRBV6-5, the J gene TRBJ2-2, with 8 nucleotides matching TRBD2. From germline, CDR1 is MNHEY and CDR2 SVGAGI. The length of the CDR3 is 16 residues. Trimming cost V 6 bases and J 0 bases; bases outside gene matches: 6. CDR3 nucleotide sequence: TGTGCCAGCAGGTCTCCGGGACTAGCGAACACCGGGGAGCTGTTTTTT. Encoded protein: CASRSPGLANTGELFF.

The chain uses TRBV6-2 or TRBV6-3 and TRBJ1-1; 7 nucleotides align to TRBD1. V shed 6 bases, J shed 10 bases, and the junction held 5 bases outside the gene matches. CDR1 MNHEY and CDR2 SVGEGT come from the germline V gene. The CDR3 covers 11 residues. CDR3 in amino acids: CASSLDRAAFF. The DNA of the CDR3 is TGTGCCAGCAGCCTAGACAGGGCAGCTTTCTTT.

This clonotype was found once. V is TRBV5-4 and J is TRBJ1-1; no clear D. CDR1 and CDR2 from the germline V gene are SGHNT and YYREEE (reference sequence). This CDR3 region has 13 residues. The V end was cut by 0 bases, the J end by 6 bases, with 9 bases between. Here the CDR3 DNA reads TGTGCCAGCAGCTTGGAATTTGTTTCTGAAGCTTTCTTT. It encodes CASSLEFVSEAFF.

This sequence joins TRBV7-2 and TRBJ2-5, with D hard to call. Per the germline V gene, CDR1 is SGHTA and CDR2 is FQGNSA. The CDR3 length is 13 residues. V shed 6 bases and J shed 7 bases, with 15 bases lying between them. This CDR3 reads CASSFTAGGTQYF. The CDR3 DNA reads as TGTGCCAGCAGTTTTACGGCCGGTGGGACCCAGTACTTC.

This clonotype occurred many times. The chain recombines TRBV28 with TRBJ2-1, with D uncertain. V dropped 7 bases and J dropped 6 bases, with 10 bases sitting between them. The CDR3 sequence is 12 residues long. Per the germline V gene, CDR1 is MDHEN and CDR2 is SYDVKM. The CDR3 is CASKGYGNEQFF. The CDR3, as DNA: TGTGCCAGCAAGGGTTACGGCAATGAGCAGTTCTTC.

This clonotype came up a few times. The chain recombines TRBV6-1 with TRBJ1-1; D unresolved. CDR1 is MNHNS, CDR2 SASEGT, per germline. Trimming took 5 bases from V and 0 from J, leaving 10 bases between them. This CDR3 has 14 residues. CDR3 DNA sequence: TGTGCCAGCAGTCGAGGCAGGATGAACACTGAAGCTTTCTTT. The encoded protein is CASSRGRMNTEAFF.

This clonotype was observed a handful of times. The chain's CDR3 is CASSGGTYNSPLHF. The CDR3 bases are TGTGCCAGCAGCGGGGGGACCTATAATTCACCCCTCCACTTT. V usage is TRBV11-2 and J usage is TRBJ1-6; D might be TRBD1 (5 bases). This CDR3 is 14 amino acids long. CDR1 is SGHAT and CDR2 is FQNNGV in the germline V gene. V was shortened by 5 bases and J by 2 bases, with 7 bases between the two germline ends.

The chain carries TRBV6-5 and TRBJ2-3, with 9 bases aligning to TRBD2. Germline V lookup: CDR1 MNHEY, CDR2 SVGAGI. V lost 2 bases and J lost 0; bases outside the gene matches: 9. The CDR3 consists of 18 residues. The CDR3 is CASSYGQVSGRSTDTQYF. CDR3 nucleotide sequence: TGTGCCAGCAGTTACGGTCAGGTTAGCGGGAGAAGCACAGATACGCAGTATTTT.

The CDR3 sequence is CSALADTGELFF. The CDR3 DNA sequence: TGCAGTGCTCTAGCGGACACCGGGGAGCTGTTTTTT. The chain is built from TRBV20-1 and TRBJ2-2; 7 nucleotides match TRBD2. The CDR3 extends over 12 amino acids. Unmatched junction bases numbered 0, after V lost 5 bases and J lost 3 bases. Germline lookup yields CDR1 DFQATT and CDR2 SNEGSKA (reference sequence).

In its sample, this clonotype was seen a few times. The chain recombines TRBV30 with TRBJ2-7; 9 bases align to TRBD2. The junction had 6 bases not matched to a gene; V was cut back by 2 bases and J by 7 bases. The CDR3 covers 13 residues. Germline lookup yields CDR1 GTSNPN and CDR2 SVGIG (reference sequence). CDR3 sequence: CAWSSAGGDEQYF. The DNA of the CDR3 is TGTGCCTGGAGTTCAGCGGGAGGTGATGAGCAGTACTTC.

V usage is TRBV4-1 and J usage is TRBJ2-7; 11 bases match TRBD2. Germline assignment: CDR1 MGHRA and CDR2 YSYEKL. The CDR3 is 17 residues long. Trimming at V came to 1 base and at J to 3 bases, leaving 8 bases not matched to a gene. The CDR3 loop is CASSQAVGLADNYEQYF. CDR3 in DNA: TGCGCCAGCAGCCAAGCCGTGGGACTAGCGGATAACTACGAGCAGTACTTC.

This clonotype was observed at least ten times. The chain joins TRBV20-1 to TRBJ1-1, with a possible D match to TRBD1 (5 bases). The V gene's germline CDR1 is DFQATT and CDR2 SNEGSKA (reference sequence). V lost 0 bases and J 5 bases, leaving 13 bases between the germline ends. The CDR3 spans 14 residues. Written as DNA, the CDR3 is TGCAGTGCTAGAGAGCAGGGATGGTTGACTGAAGCTTTCTTT. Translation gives CSAREQGWLTEAFF.

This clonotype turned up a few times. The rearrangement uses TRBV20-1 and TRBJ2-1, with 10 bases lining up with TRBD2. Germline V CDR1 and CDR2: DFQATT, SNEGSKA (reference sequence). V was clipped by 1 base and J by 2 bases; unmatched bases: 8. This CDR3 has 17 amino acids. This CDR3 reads CSARAASGSTPYNEQFF. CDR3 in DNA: TGCAGTGCTAGAGCGGCTAGCGGGAGCACTCCCTACAATGAGCAGTTCTTC.

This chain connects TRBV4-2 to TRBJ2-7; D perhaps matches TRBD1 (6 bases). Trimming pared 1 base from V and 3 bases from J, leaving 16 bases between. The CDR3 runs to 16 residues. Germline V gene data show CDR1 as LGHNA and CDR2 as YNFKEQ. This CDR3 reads CASSQGSSQGLYEQYF. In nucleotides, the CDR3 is TGTGCCAGCAGCCAAGGTAGTTCACAGGGTCTCTACGAGCAGTACTTC.

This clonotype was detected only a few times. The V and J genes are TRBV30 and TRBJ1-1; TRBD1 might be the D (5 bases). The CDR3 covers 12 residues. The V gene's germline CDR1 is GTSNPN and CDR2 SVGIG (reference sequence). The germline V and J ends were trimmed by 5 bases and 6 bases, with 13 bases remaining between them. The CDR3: CAWARGDPEAFF. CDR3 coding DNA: TGTGCCTGGGCCCGGGGGGATCCTGAAGCTTTCTTT.

The CDR3 nucleotides are TGTGCCAGCAGCTTAGCGCGCGGGGGCCTGGTAGCTTTCTTT. This sequence encodes CASSLARGGLVAFF. The V gene is TRBV7-8, the J gene TRBJ1-1; D may be TRBD1 (6 bases). The CDR3 is made up of 14 amino acids. The germline gives CDR1 SGHVS, CDR2 FQNEAQ. Trimming pared 0 bases from V and 10 bases from J, leaving 15 bases between.

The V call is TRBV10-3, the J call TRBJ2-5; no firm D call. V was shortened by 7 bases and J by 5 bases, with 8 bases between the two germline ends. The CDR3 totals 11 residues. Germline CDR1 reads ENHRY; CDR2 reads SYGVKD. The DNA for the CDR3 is TGTGCCATCAAGGGTACCGAGACCCAGTACTTC. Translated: CAIKGTETQYF.

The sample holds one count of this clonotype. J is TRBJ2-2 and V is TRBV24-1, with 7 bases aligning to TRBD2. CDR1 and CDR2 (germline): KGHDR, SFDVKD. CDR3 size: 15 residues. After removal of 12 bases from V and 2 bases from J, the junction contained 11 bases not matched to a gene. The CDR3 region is CAANSASGNTGELFF. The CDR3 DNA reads TGTGCCGCTAACTCGGCTAGCGGAAACACCGGGGAGCTGTTTTTT.